Sequencing of this TCR beta chain was carried out in a study of T cell repertoires in cytomegalovirus infection (dated by TCRdb to between 2018 and 2021). Regarding the study in general: Donor HLA type was relevant to the analysis, as public TCR beta signatures indicated carriage of CMV infection together with the matching HLA type.

This clonotype was found many times. Its binding antigen is unknown. No clone much larger than this one lies a single base away; base qualities are absent. Paper-wide results and their limitations: The ex vivo response was dominated by HLA-C-restricted CMV-specific TCR beta clonotypes, which also provided the single most frequent clonotype in two of eight donors. Cumulative frequency of public TCR beta family members discriminated carriers of CMV infection plus the relevant HLA type in this cohort and an independent roughly 350-donor cohort.

The CDR3 numbers 15 residues from cysteine through phenylalanine. The read is trimmed to its CDR3 DNA, 45 bases read in frame from base 1. CDR1 and CDR2 were assigned from the germline V gene as MNHEY and SVGEGT. V and J are truncated by 7 bases and 1 base respectively, leaving an intervening sequence of 13 bases. For sequencing, an Illumina HiSeq 1500 was employed. TCRdb applied fastp at Q25 and MiXCR to the public reads, then kept only in-frame beta chains. Rows matching on CDR3 protein sequence are summarized as one entry with the most common DNA and genes. The sample includes fewer than 250,000 distinct CDR3 sequences, with approximately 13% observed a single time. The ten most abundant clones make up 1.5% to 2% of the sample.

Recombination linked TRBV6-2 or TRBV6-3 to TRBJ2-2, with TRBD1 perhaps the D gene, on 6 matching bases. This clonotype was obtained from a human donor in good health (CMV status not recorded). Some clones in this sample may be carry-over from other donors' samples. The sequenced sample consisted of PBMCs. The CDR3 protein is CASTSRGGNTGELFF. The DNA sequence is as follows: TGTGCCAGCACGTCCCGAGGGGGGAACACCGGGGAGCTGTTTTTT.